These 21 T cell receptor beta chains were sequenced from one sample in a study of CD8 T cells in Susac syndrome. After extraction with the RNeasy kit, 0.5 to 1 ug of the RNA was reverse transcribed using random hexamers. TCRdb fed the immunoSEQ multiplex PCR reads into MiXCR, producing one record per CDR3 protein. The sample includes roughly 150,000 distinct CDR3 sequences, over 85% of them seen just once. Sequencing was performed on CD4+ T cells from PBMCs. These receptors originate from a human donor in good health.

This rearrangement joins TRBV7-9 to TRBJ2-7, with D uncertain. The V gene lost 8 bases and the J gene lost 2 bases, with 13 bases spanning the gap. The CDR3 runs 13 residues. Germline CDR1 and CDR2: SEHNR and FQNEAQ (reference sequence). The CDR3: CASHKTGAYEQYF. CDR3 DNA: TGTGCCAGCCACAAGACCGGAGCCTACGAGCAGTACTTC.

In nucleotides, the CDR3 is TGTGCCAGCAGTTACTCCGTCAGCGGGGGGCCCAGCGAGCAGTACTTC. Its protein product is CASSYSVSGGPSEQYF. The J gene is TRBJ2-7, the V gene TRBV6-6; 9 nucleotides agree with TRBD2. The germline V gene has CDR1 MNHNY and CDR2 SVGAGI (reference sequence). This CDR3 region has 16 residues. V dropped 0 bases and J dropped 6; count of bases not matched to a gene: 9.

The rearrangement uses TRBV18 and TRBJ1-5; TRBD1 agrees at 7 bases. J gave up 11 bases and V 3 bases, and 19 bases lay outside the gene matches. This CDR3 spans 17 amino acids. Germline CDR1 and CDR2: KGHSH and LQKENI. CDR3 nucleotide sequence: TGTGCCAGCTCACCCCTAGGGGGGAAAACAACCCAGGGGGCCCAGCATTTT. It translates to CASSPLGGKTTQGAQHF.

The CDR3 sequence: CSAWPGLETDTQYF. In DNA form, the CDR3 reads TGCAGTGCTTGGCCGGGACTAGAAACAGATACGCAGTATTTT. The chain uses TRBV20-1 and TRBJ2-3, with 8 bases lining up with TRBD2. The CDR3 loop spans 14 amino acids. V shed 5 bases, J shed 3 bases, and the junction held 7 bases outside the gene matches. Germline V gives CDR1 DFQATT, CDR2 SNEGSKA (reference sequence).

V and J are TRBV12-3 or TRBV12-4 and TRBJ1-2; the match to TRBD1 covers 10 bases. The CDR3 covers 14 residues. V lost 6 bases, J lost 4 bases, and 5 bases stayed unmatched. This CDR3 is CASRRTGGSYGYTF. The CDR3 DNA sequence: TGTGCCAGCAGAAGGACAGGGGGTAGCTATGGCTACACCTTC.

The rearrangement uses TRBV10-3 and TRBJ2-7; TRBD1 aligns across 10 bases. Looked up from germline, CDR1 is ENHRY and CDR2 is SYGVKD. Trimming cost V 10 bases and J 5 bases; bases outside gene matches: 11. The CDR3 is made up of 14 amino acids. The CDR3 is CATRPPGTGDEQYF. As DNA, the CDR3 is TGTGCCACCAGACCCCCCGGGACAGGGGACGAGCAGTACTTC.

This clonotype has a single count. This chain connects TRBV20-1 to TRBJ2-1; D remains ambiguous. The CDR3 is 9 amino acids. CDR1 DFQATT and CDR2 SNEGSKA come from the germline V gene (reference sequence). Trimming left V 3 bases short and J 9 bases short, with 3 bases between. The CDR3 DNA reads TGCAGTGCTAGGATTGAGCAGTTCTTC. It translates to CSARIEQFF.

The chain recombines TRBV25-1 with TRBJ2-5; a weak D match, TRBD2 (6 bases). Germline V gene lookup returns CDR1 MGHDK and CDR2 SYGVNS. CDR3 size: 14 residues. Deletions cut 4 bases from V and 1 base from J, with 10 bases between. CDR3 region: CASSAQEGQETQYF. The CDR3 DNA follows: TGTGCCAGCAGTGCACAGGAGGGCCAAGAGACCCAGTACTTC.

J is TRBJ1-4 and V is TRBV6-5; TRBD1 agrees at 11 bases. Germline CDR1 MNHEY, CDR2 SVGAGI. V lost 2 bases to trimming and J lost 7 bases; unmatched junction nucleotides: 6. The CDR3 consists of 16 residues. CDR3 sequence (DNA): TGTGCCAGCAGTTACCCCGGACAGGGGGCACGTGAAAAACTGTTTTTT. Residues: CASSYPGQGAREKLFF.

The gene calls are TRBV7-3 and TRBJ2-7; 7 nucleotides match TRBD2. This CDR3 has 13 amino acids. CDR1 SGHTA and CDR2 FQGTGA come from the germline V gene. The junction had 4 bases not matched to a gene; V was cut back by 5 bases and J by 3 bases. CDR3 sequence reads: CASSPWEGYEQYF. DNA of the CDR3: TGTGCCAGCAGCCCCTGGGAGGGCTACGAGCAGTACTTC.

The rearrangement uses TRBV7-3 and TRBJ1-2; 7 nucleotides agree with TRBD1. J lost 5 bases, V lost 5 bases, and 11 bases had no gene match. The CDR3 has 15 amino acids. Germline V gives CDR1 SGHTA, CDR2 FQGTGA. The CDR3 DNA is TGTGCCAGCAGCCCCGAGCCGGGGGGACAGTATGGCTACACCTTC. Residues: CASSPEPGGQYGYTF.

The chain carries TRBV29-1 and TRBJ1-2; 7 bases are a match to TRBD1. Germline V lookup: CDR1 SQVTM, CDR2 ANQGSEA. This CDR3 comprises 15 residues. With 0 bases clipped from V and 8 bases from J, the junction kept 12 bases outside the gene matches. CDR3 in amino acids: CSVEEREGGAGGYTF. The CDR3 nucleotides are TGCAGCGTTGAAGAGAGAGAAGGGGGCGCGGGAGGCTACACCTTC.

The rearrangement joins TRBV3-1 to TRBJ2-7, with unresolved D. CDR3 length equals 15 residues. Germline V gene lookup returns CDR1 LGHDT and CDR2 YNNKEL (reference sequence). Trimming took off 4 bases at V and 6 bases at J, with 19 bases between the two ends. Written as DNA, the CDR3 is TGTGCCAGCAGCCGTAGTACTGCGAGAGGAAGCGAGCAGTACTTC. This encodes CASSRSTARGSEQYF.

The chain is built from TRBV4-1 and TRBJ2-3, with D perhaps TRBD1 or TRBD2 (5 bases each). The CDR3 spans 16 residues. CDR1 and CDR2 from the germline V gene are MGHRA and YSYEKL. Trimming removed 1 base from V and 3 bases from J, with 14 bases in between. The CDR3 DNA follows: TGCGCCAGCAGCCAAGTGGGACGCATAATGACAGATACGCAGTATTTT. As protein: CASSQVGRIMTDTQYF.

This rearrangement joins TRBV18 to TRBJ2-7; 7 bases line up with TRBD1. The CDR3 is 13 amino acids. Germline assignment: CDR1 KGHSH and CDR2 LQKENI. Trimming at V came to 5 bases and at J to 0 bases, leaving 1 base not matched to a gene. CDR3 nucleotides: TGTGCCAGCTCAGACAGGGTCTCCTACGAGCAGTACTTC. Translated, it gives CASSDRVSYEQYF.

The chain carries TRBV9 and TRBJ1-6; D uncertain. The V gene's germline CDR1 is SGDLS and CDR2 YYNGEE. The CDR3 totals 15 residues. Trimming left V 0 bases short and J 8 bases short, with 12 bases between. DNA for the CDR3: TGTGCCAGCAGCGTAGAAATAAGGGAAGATTCACCCCTCCACTTT. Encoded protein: CASSVEIREDSPLHF.

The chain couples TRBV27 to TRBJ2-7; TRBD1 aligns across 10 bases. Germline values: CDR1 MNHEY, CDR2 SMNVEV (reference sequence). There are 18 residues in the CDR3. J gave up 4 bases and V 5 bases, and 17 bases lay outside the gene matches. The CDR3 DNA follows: TGTGCCAGCAGTCTTCGACCCCCGGACAGGGGGTACCCGTACGAGCAGTACTTC. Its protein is CASSLRPPDRGYPYEQYF.

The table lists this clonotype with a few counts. The DNA for the CDR3 is TGTGCCAGTAGTCCGGACAGAGCGGGCGGCTACACCTTC. Protein: CASSPDRAGGYTF. The chain has TRBV19 and TRBJ1-2; D perhaps matches TRBD1 (6 bases). Per the germline V gene, CDR1 is LNHDA and CDR2 is SQIVND (reference sequence). This CDR3 is 13 amino acids long. V lost 5 bases to trimming and J lost 8 bases, with 15 bases between them.

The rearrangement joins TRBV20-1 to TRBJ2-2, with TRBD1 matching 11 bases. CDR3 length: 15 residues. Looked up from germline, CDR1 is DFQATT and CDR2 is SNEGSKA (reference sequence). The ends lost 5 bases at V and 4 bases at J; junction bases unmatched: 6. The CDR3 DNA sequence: TGCAGTGCTCGGACAGGGGGCTTTGCCACCGGGGAGCTGTTTTTT. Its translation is CSARTGGFATGELFF.

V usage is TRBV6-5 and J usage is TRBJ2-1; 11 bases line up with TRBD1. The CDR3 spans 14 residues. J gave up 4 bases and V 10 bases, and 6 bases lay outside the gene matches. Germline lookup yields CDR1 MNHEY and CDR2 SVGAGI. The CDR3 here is CATRTGGTYNEQFF. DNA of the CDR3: TGTGCCACCCGGACAGGGGGCACTTACAATGAGCAGTTCTTC.

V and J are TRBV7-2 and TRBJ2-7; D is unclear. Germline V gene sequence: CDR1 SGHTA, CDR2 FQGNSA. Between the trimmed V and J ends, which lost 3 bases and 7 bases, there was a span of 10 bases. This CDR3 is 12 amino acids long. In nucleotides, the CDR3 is TGTGCCAGCAGCTTCCCTCCCGGGGAGCAGTACTTC. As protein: CASSFPPGEQYF.